The next 3 T cell receptor beta chains were all read from a single sample in a study of breast tumors, draining lymph nodes, adjacent tissues. TCRdb used MiXCR to reprocess the multiplex PCR reads, holding one entry per CDR3 protein. The sample yields 100,000 to 150,000 distinct CDR3 sequences, about 20% seen once. Samples came from axillary lymph nodes draining the breast cancer. The sequenced material came from axillary lymph node tissue. The receptor set was obtained from a female donor with breast cancer. Some clones in this sample may be carry-over from other donors' samples.

This clonotype has ten or more counts. The rearrangement uses TRBV5-4 and TRBJ2-1, with D unclear. CDR3 length equals 12 residues. The V end lost 2 bases, the J end lost 5 bases, and 5 bases lay between the germline ends. CDR1 is SGHNT and CDR2 is YYREEE in the germline V gene (reference sequence). The CDR3 DNA reads TGTGCCAGCAGCTTCAGTGACAATGAGCAGTTCTTC. Residues: CASSFSDNEQFF.

At least ten counts were recorded for this clonotype. The chain has TRBV18 and TRBJ1-2, with D maybe TRBD1 (5 bases). Germline lookup yields CDR1 KGHSH and CDR2 LQKENI. The length of the CDR3 is 14 residues. With 5 bases removed from V and 1 base from J, the gap between germline ends came to 11 bases. The CDR3 coding sequence is TGTGCCAGCTCAAATTACGGGGGTAACTATGGCTACACCTTC. It codes for CASSNYGGNYGYTF. Together with reference TRBV18 and TRBJ1-2, the CDR3 gives the full variable domain: NAGVMQNPRHLVRRRGQEARLRCSPMKGHSHVYWYRQLPEEGLKFMVYLQKENIIDESGMPKERFSAEFPKEGPSILRIQQVVRGDSAAYFCASSNYGGNYGYTFGSGTRLTVV.

This clonotype has ten or more counts. The chain recombines TRBV2 with TRBJ2-2; 7 nucleotides match TRBD2. The CDR3 is made up of 15 amino acids. Trimming at V came to 6 bases and at J to 7 bases, leaving 11 bases not matched to a gene. Germline CDR1 is SNHLY and CDR2 is FYNNEI. CDR3 region: CASRRQSGGVGELFF. CDR3 sequence (DNA): TGTGCCAGCAGACGCCAATCGGGAGGAGTCGGGGAGCTGTTTTTT.